The T cell receptor beta chain described here comes from a study of human T cells and chemical hapten exposure. Background on the study: Upper inner arm skin measuring roughly 2 cm by roughly 2 cm received 2% DPC for sensitization. Notes on the study in general: There was a positive correlation between PT1 expanded TCR counts and patch test score.

This clonotype was seen many times. The antigen remains unidentified. The time point is: patch test 2, 6 weeks after DPC sensitization. Stated treatment: therapeutic diphenylcyclopropenone sensitization with weekly scalp DPC. Only after blood had been drawn was each patch test applied. Original handling: From around 20,000 to 690,000 TCRs were found per sample, with a median of about 96,000. TCRdb re-called the RACE reads with MiXCR, one entry per CDR3 protein. The V and J calls shown here were made by TCRdb, not taken from the authors' results. This table holds around 69,000 distinct CDR3 sequences, around 8.8% found once. CDR1 SGHRS and CDR2 YFSETQ come from the germline V gene. V lost 2 bases to trimming and J lost 1 base, with 9 bases between them. This CDR3 is built from 14 residues.

The source was whole blood, collected in connection with sensitization to the hapten diphenylcyclopropenone (DPC). The J gene is TRBJ1-1, the V gene TRBV5-1, with D possibly being TRBD1 (5 bases). This sequence was found in a woman aged 45-65 years with alopecia areata. Some clones in this sample may be carry-over from other donors' samples. In DNA, the CDR3 is TGCGCCAGCAGCTTCAGGGCCCCGAACACTGAAGCTTTCTTT. Amino acid sequence: CASSFRAPNTEAFF.